A single sample is the source of the 9 T cell receptor beta chains below, sequenced in a study of vaccination and CD4 T cells after COVID-19. As to time point: late sampling 161 to 241 days after vaccination in three convalescent patients. TCRdb re-derived calls from the PCR reads in MiXCR, one entry per CDR3 protein. Among roughly 28,000 distinct CDR3 sequences, roughly 45% were seen once, and the ten largest hold 5.5% to 7.5%. This specimen was CD4+ T cells from blood, taken about 7 months after SARS-CoV-2 vaccination. Receptor source: a human donor who had recovered from COVID-19.

The chain recombines TRBV20-1 with TRBJ2-7, with a tentative D call TRBD1 (6 bases). V was cut by 0 bases and J by 6 bases, with 18 bases left in between. The germline gives CDR1 DFQATT, CDR2 SNEGSKA (reference sequence). The CDR3 covers 15 residues. CDR3 in amino acids: CSAREGGSPDGEQYF. Here the CDR3 DNA reads TGCAGTGCTAGAGAAGGGGGATCACCCGACGGCGAGCAGTACTTC.

This clonotype turned up a few times. The CDR3 DNA reads as TGCAGTGCTACTTGGCCAGCGAAAGAGACCCAGTACTTC. It is translated as CSATWPAKETQYF. This sequence joins TRBV20-1 and TRBJ2-5; the D is unclear. CDR1 is DFQATT and CDR2 is SNEGSKA in the germline V gene (reference sequence). Trimming shortened V by 4 bases and J by 3 bases, and 12 bases separated the two germline ends. CDR3 size: 13 residues.

V gene TRBV6-4 combines with J gene TRBJ2-2, with 7 positions matching TRBD2. Germline trimming cut 3 bases from V and 5 bases from J; bases unmatched to any gene: 0. Germline CDR1 reads MRHNA; CDR2 reads SNTAGT. The CDR3 totals 13 residues. DNA for the CDR3: TGTGCCAGCAGTGAGCGGGAGACCGGGGAGCTGTTTTTT. It codes for CASSERETGELFF.

The V and J genes are TRBV6-1 and TRBJ2-1; TRBD2 agrees at 7 bases. From germline, CDR1 is MNHNS and CDR2 SASEGT. V was clipped by 7 bases and J by 6 bases; unmatched bases: 3. This CDR3 spans 12 amino acids. The CDR3 bases are TGTGCCAGCACTTGGGGGGGCAATGAGCAGTTCTTC. Its protein is CASTWGGNEQFF.

V is TRBV4-2 and J is TRBJ2-7; weak D call: TRBD2 (5 bases). CDR3 length: 16 residues. Per germline, CDR1 LGHNA and CDR2 YNFKEQ. The V and J ends lost 1 base and 3 bases respectively, with 16 bases between them. The CDR3 spells CASSQVPAEPHYEQYF. CDR3 sequence (DNA): TGTGCCAGCAGCCAAGTTCCAGCGGAACCCCACTACGAGCAGTACTTC.

This clonotype showed up just a few times. The chain employs TRBV24-1 and TRBJ2-5, with 12 nucleotides matching TRBD2. The junction had 9 bases not matched to a gene; V was cut back by 2 bases and J by 9 bases. The CDR3 is 16 amino acids. Germline CDR1 reads KGHDR; CDR2 reads SFDVKD. The CDR3 DNA sequence: TGTGCCACCAGTGATTCCGGGACTAGCGGGTCCCAAGCCCAGTACTTC. This translates into CATSDSGTSGSQAQYF.

V is TRBV5-4 and J is TRBJ2-7; 9 bases align to TRBD2. The germline V gene has CDR1 SGHNT and CDR2 YYREEE (reference sequence). The length of the CDR3 is 16 residues. V shed 3 bases and J 2 bases; nucleotides not matched to a gene: 9. The CDR3 bases are TGTGCCAGCAGCTCCGGGGCTAGCGGGATCACCTACGAGCAGTACTTC. It translates to CASSSGASGITYEQYF.

The CDR3 DNA is TGTGCCAGCAGTGAAACTAGCGGGAGGGGGGATGAGCAGTTCTTC. Protein product: CASSETSGRGDEQFF. The genes are TRBV27 and TRBJ2-1; 13 bases are a match to TRBD2. Germline trimming cut 5 bases from V and 8 bases from J; bases unmatched to any gene: 6. CDR1 and CDR2 from the germline V gene are MNHEY and SMNVEV (reference sequence). This CDR3 has 15 amino acids.

V gene TRBV7-3 combines with J gene TRBJ2-5; D might be TRBD2 (5 bases). V shed 11 bases and J shed 4 bases, with 17 bases lying between them. Germline CDR1 SGHTA, CDR2 FQGTGA. The CDR3 is 13 amino acids. CDR3 DNA: TGTGCCTGCGCCAAAGACGGAGGAGAGACCCAGTACTTC. Its translation: CACAKDGGETQYF. Filled out from reference TRBV7-3 and TRBJ2-5, the complete variable domain reads GAGVSQTPSNKVTEKGKYVELRCDPISGHTALYWYRQSLGQGPEFLIYFQGTGAADDSGLPNDRFFAVRPEGSVSTLKIQRTERGDSAVYLCACAKDGGETQYFGPGTRLLVL.